The present TCR beta chain was sequenced within a study of T cells after yellow fever vaccination. Overall study findings and caveats: By day 5 rather than day 15, the secondary response had peaked, though it was weaker.

Germline CDR1 and CDR2: SGHNT and YYREEE (reference sequence). The CDR3 consists of 16 residues. Trimming left V 0 bases short and J 6 bases short, with 18 bases between. To note about this clonotype: What it recognizes is unknown.

TCRdb itself ran the 5' RACE reads through MiXCR, one entry per CDR3 protein. The sample yields approximately 600,000 distinct CDR3 sequences, approximately 13% seen once. The genes are TRBV5-4 and TRBJ2-5, with a possible D match to TRBD1 (5 bases). The source was PBMCs, collected on the day of the yellow fever booster vaccination. The source of this sequence is a man aged 30-40 years who received the YFV17D yellow fever vaccine. The CDR3 nucleotides read TGTGCCAGCAGCTTGGGGGTCGCGACAGTTCCTCAGACCCAGTACTTC. Translating it yields CASSLGVATVPQTQYF.